This T cell receptor (beta chain) was profiled in a study of T cell repertoires in cytomegalovirus infection. This clonotype was seen ten or more times. MiXCR was run by TCRdb on the reads, yielding one entry per CDR3 protein. In the table there are roughly 77,000 distinct CDR3 sequences, over 3.5% of which are singletons. This CDR3 contains 16 residues. V was pared by 6 bases and J by 4 bases, with 14 bases of the junction left unmatched. V and J are TRBV12-3 or TRBV12-4 and TRBJ1-1; 7 nucleotides line up with TRBD1. The receptor was isolated from a human donor in good health (CMV status not recorded). Some clones in this sample may be carry-over from other donors' samples. The sequenced material came from PBMCs. CDR3 sequence reads: CASSPRDIQGGTEAFF. Here the CDR3 DNA reads TGTGCCAGCAGCCCTAGGGATATCCAGGGGGGCACTGAAGCTTTCTTT.